Listed below are T cell receptor beta chains from one sample, sequenced in a study of follicular helper T cells after annual influenza vaccination. The data were produced by immunoSEQ multiplex PCR, yet TCRdb's version contains in-frame clones alone and is incomplete. Here the sample spans about 10,000 clones, more than 80% being singletons. The sample in question was CXCR5+ CD38- circulating T follicular helper cells from blood, obtained 7 days after influenza vaccination. These receptor sequences come from an adult who received the influenza vaccine. Each CDR3 is given with its conserved first and last residue. Clone size appears in some rows only: once, few, many, or a class for an expanded clone.

CDR3aa: CASSLEADYGYTF; abundance: NA; v_gene: TRBV7-9
CDR3aa: CASSEATGEGQPQHF; abundance: once; v_gene: TRBV6-1
CDR3aa: CASSPNPKGDDGELFF; abundance: NA; v_gene: TRBV18
CDR3aa: CASSYGGTQGKNTEAFF; abundance: NA; v_gene: TRBV7-2
CDR3aa: CSAIGHYEQYF; abundance: NA; v_gene: TRBV20-1
CDR3aa: CASSESMARPEAFF; abundance: NA; v_gene: TRBV10-1
CDR3aa: CASSGPTGFDEQFF; abundance: NA; v_gene: TRBV6-1
CDR3aa: CASTGTVNTGELFF; abundance: NA; v_gene: TRBV5-6
CDR3aa: CASSLMQGSSPLHF; abundance: NA; v_gene: TRBV5-4
CDR3aa: CACQRLAGRNEQYF; abundance: NA; v_gene: TRBV30
CDR3aa: CASSRTGSSTDTQYF; abundance: once; v_gene: TRBV4-3
CDR3aa: CASSPGSANTEAFF; abundance: NA; v_gene: TRBV7-2
CDR3aa: CASSEFGTPSSGANVLTF; abundance: NA; v_gene: TRBV6-1
CDR3aa: CASSQTGTATKNIQYF; abundance: NA; v_gene: TRBV19
CDR3aa: CAWSVLREAFF; abundance: NA; v_gene: TRBV30
CDR3aa: CATSREGTGELFF; abundance: NA; v_gene: TRBV15
CDR3aa: CASSSQRGAYNEQFF; abundance: NA; v_gene: TRBV5-1